The 16 T cell receptor beta chains given below trace back to one sample, sequenced in a study of control samples from healthy donors and cancer patients. This table comes from immunoSEQ multiplex PCR, and its TCRdb copy is limited to in-frame clones, with some not included. The table records about 53,000 clones, about nine tenths of them present only once. Sequencing input: PBMCs. The source of these receptors is a man aged 55 to 70 with head and neck cancer.

This clone has just one count. The genes are TRBV4-3 and TRBJ1-2; D gene ambiguous. V was trimmed by 0 bases and J by 7 bases, leaving 9 bases between them. The CDR3 has 13 residues. Germline CDR1 is LGHNA and CDR2 is YSLEER. The CDR3 here is CASSQERTVGYTF. The CDR3 coding sequence is TGCGCCAGCAGCCAAGAACGCACAGTTGGCTACACCTTC.

The chain links TRBV3-1 (or the pseudogene TRBV3-2) to TRBJ2-7, with D possibly TRBD1 on 5 matching bases. Trimming took 3 bases from V and 3 from J, leaving 12 bases between them. The germline V gene encodes CDR1 LGHDT and CDR2 YNNKEL (reference sequence). There are 14 residues in the CDR3. Here the CDR3 reads CASSQSRAVYEQYF. CDR3 DNA sequence: TGTGCCAGCAGCCAGTCCAGGGCCGTCTACGAGCAGTACTTC.

The chain recombines TRBV7-2 with TRBJ1-3; D unresolved. Germline CDR1 SGHTA, CDR2 FQGNSA. The V and J ends lost 5 bases and 0 bases respectively, with 11 bases between them. The CDR3 is 15 residues long. CDR3 residues: CASSPYMNSGNTIYF. In nucleotides, the CDR3 is TGTGCCAGCAGCCCCTACATGAACTCTGGAAACACCATATATTTT. Full variable domain (rest looked up from reference TRBV7-2 and TRBJ1-3): GAGVSQSPSNKVTEKGKDVELRCDPISGHTALYWYRQSLGQGLEFLIYFQGNSAPDKSGLPSDRFSAERTGGSVSTLTIQRTQQEDSAVYLCASSPYMNSGNTIYFGEGSWLTVV.

The V call is TRBV4-2, the J call TRBJ1-4; 7 bases map to TRBD1. CDR1 and CDR2 from the germline V gene are LGHNA and YNFKEQ. This CDR3 comprises 18 residues. V dropped 5 bases and J dropped 7; count of bases not matched to a gene: 19. CDR3 sequence: CASSSSPQGPFLGEKLFF. The CDR3 bases are TGTGCCAGCAGCTCTTCCCCACAGGGGCCTTTTCTGGGTGAAAAACTGTTTTTT.

The rearrangement links TRBV5-1 to TRBJ2-1; D is uncertain. The CDR3 covers 12 residues. The germline gives CDR1 SGHRS, CDR2 YFSETQ. Trimming shortened V by 2 bases and J by 5 bases, and 5 bases separated the two germline ends. This CDR3 reads CASSFRDNEQFF. In DNA, the CDR3 is TGCGCCAGCAGCTTTCGGGACAATGAGCAGTTCTTC. The full variable domain, in which reference TRBV5-1 and TRBJ2-1 provide the parts outside the CDR3, is KAGVTQTPRYLIKTRGQQVTLSCSPISGHRSVSWYQQTPGQGLQFLFEYFSETQRNKGNFPGRFSGRQFSNSRSEMNVSTLELGDSALYLCASSFRDNEQFFGPGTRLTVL.

The CDR3 nucleotides read TGTGCCAGCAGCATATCCCTGTTTTTT. Its protein is CASSISLFF. The rearrangement joins TRBV21-1 to TRBJ1-4. TRBV21-1 has pseudogene status. CDR3 size: 9 residues.

The chain uses TRBV28 and TRBJ2-5, with 8 bases that match TRBD2. The V gene end was trimmed by 3 bases and the J gene end by 1 base; junction bases not matched to a gene: 7. The germline V gene encodes CDR1 MDHEN and CDR2 SYDVKM. The CDR3 spans 16 residues. Written as DNA, the CDR3 is TGTGCCAGCAGTTTCCCGAGCGGGAGAGGCCAAGAGACCCAGTACTTC. This encodes CASSFPSGRGQETQYF.

Only one count was recorded for this clone. The rearrangement links TRBV28 to TRBJ1-1; D is possibly TRBD1 (5 bases). CDR3 size: 14 residues. CDR1 and CDR2 from the germline V gene are MDHEN and SYDVKM. The V gene lost 3 bases and the J gene lost 5 bases, with 13 bases spanning the gap. The CDR3 loop is CASSFVRGGTEAFF. The CDR3 DNA reads TGTGCCAGCAGTTTCGTCCGTGGGGGGACTGAAGCTTTCTTT.

This clone was observed a handful of times. The chain uses TRBV11-1 and TRBJ2-3; no reliable D call. Trimming removed 1 base from V and 6 bases from J, with 17 bases in between. CDR1 is SGHAT, CDR2 FQDESV, per germline (reference sequence). CDR3 length: 16 residues. CDR3 in amino acids: CASSLVVTNSLDTQYF. As DNA, the CDR3 is TGTGCCAGCAGCTTAGTGGTTACTAACTCTTTGGATACGCAGTATTTT.

This clone was seen just once. This chain joins TRBV4-3 and TRBJ1-4, with D unclear. V lost 0 bases to trimming and J lost 8 bases, with 13 bases between them. The germline V gene has CDR1 LGHNA and CDR2 YSLEER. The CDR3 is 15 amino acids. The CDR3 region has the DNA TGCGCCAGCAGCCAAGATGACATATGGAAGGAAAAACTGTTTTTT. Its protein product is CASSQDDIWKEKLFF.

This clone was detected a few times. The rearrangement joins TRBV18 to TRBJ1-3, with D perhaps TRBD1 (6 bases). The CDR3 is made up of 16 amino acids. V lost 3 bases and J 2 bases, leaving 14 bases between the germline ends. Germline CDR1 reads KGHSH; CDR2 reads LQKENI. CDR3 region: CASSPRTRGAGNTIYF. CDR3 nucleotides: TGTGCCAGCTCACCCCGTACAAGGGGGGCTGGAAACACCATATATTTT.

The V call is TRBV6-1, the J call TRBJ2-7, with unresolved D. Trimming cost V 1 base and J 1 base, with 8 bases left between them. The CDR3 extends over 14 amino acids. Germline CDR1 MNHNS, CDR2 SASEGT. CDR3 residues: CASSEGPLSYEQYF. The CDR3 bases are TGTGCCAGCAGTGAAGGACCGTTATCCTACGAGCAGTACTTC.

This clone is termed medium-sized. This chain joins TRBV4-2 and TRBJ2-1, with D perhaps TRBD1 or TRBD2 (5 bases each). The germline V and J ends were trimmed by 0 bases and 9 bases, with 24 bases remaining between them. Per germline, CDR1 LGHNA and CDR2 YNFKEQ. This CDR3 is 18 amino acids long. The chain's CDR3 is CASSQEGSSGTTISEQFF. CDR3 coding DNA: TGTGCCAGCAGCCAAGAGGGTTCTTCAGGGACGACAATCAGTGAGCAGTTCTTC.

In its sample, this clone was seen once. The J gene is TRBJ2-1, the V gene TRBV10-3, with 11 positions matching TRBD2. Germline CDR1 reads ENHRY; CDR2 reads SYGVKD. The V gene end was trimmed by 2 bases and the J gene end by 9 bases; junction bases not matched to a gene: 12. This CDR3 has 17 residues. The CDR3 reads CAISEPSTSGNQGEQFF. For the CDR3, the DNA is TGTGCCATCAGTGAGCCCTCGACTAGCGGGAATCAGGGTGAGCAGTTCTTC.

The chain has TRBV28 and TRBJ1-3, with TRBD1 as a possible D gene (5 bases). The V gene's germline CDR1 is MDHEN and CDR2 SYDVKM. The V end was cut by 4 bases, the J end by 0 bases, with 10 bases between. CDR3 length: 15 residues. This CDR3 reads CASSSPGDSGNTIYF. In nucleotides, the CDR3 is TGTGCCAGCAGTTCCCCGGGGGACTCTGGAAACACCATATATTTT.

The V call is TRBV29-1, the J call TRBJ2-7, with 13 nucleotides matching TRBD2. Germline CDR1 and CDR2: SQVTM and ANQGSEA. This CDR3 has 14 amino acids. The V gene end was trimmed by 3 bases and the J gene end by 7 bases; junction bases not matched to a gene: 6. CDR3 bases: TGCAGCGTTGATAGGACTAGCGGGAGTGGGGAGCAGTACTTC. Translated: CSVDRTSGSGEQYF.